This entry lists 31 T cell receptor beta chains sequenced from one sample in a study of cytomegalovirus exposure and HLA in healthy donors. The PCR employed 60 Vbeta primers together with 13 Jbeta primers. The protocol was immunoSEQ multiplex PCR, while the TCRdb copy is restricted to in-frame clones and leaves out a portion. The data show about 130,000 clones, approximately 75% seen once. Sequencing was performed on PBMCs. The origin of the receptors is a man between 25 and 39 years old in good health and CMV-seronegative.

This clone was counted once. J is TRBJ1-2 and V is TRBV27; D unresolved. Trimming cost V 1 base and J 5 bases, with 8 bases left between them. The CDR3 totals 13 residues. Germline V gene sequence: CDR1 MNHEY, CDR2 SMNVEV (reference sequence). CDR3 amino acids: CASSLYGSYGYTF. CDR3 in DNA: TGTGCCAGCAGTTTATATGGCAGTTATGGCTACACCTTC.

The chain recombines TRBV12-5 with TRBJ2-3, with 9 bases identical to TRBD2. CDR3 size: 16 residues. The V segment lost 1 base and the J segment 1 base; nucleotides outside the gene matches: 3. From germline, CDR1 is LGHNT and CDR2 FRNRAP. CDR3 amino acids: CASGLGKRGGTDTQYF. The CDR3 region has the DNA TGTGCTAGTGGTTTGGGTAAGCGGGGGGGCACAGATACGCAGTATTTT.

The chain employs TRBV5-1 and TRBJ1-1; possible D gene TRBD1, 5 bases. V lost 4 bases, J lost 7 bases, and 17 bases lay in between. There are 14 residues in the CDR3. Germline V lookup: CDR1 SGHRS, CDR2 YFSETQ. CDR3 loop: CASSRGAGGNEAFF. The CDR3 DNA is TGCGCCAGCAGCCGCGGGGCGGGGGGGAATGAAGCTTTCTTT.

This chain joins TRBV11-2 and TRBJ1-1; tentatively, D is TRBD1 (5 bases). This CDR3 is built from 11 residues. V lost 11 bases to trimming and J lost 4 bases, with 11 bases between them. CDR1 and CDR2 from the germline V gene are SGHAT and FQNNGV. In DNA, the CDR3 is TGTGCCGTAGGCGGGGGCACTGAAGCTTTCTTT. Translation gives CAVGGGTEAFF. Full variable domain (missing parts from reference TRBV11-2 and TRBJ1-1): EAGVAQSPRYKIIEKRQSVAFWCNPISGHATLYWYQQILGQGPKLLIQFQNNGVVDDSQLPKDRFSAERLKGVDSTLKIQPAKLEDSAVYLCAVGGGTEAFFGQGTRLTVV.

CDR3 amino acids: CASSPRTISDTQYF. Here the CDR3 DNA reads TGTGCCAGCAGCCCAAGGACAATTTCAGATACGCAGTATTTT. This chain connects TRBV14 to TRBJ2-3; tentative D call: TRBD1 (5 bases). The CDR3 contains 14 residues. V shed 4 bases and J shed 4 bases, with 12 bases lying between them. Germline CDR1 is SGHDN and CDR2 is FVKESK. Complete variable domain (other parts from reference TRBV14 and TRBJ2-3): EAGVTQFPSHSVIEKGQTVTLRCDPISGHDNLYWYRRVMGKEIKFLLHFVKESKQDESGMPNNRFLAERTGGTYSTLKVQPAELEDSGVYFCASSPRTISDTQYFGPGTRLTVL.

The V call is TRBV19, the J call TRBJ2-1, with TRBD2 matching 9 bases. Trimming cost V 0 bases and J 4 bases; bases outside gene matches: 7. Germline V gene sequence: CDR1 LNHDA, CDR2 SQIVND (reference sequence). The CDR3 consists of 17 residues. The CDR3 DNA follows: TGTGCCAGTAGTATAGATCTGTCTAGCGGGGTTTACAATGAGCAGTTCTTC. Its protein is CASSIDLSSGVYNEQFF. The full variable domain, completed using reference TRBV19 and TRBJ2-1, is DGGITQSPKYLFRKEGQNVTLSCEQNLNHDAMYWYRQDPGQGLRLIYYSQIVNDFQKGDIAEGYSVSREKKESFPLTVTSAQKNPTAFYLCASSIDLSSGVYNEQFFGPGTRLTVL.

This clone was seen a handful of times. CDR3 amino acids: CASSVALGQGQETQYF. The CDR3 nucleotides are TGTGCCAGCAGCGTAGCCTTGGGACAGGGACAAGAGACCCAGTACTTC. J is TRBJ2-5 and V is TRBV9; 9 positions agree with TRBD1. The length of the CDR3 is 16 residues. Germline loops: CDR1 SGDLS, CDR2 YYNGEE. Losses at the gene ends were 0 bases for V and 2 bases for J; bases not matched to a gene: 5.

This clone appeared a few times. This chain connects TRBV6-1 to TRBJ2-5, with 7 bases matching TRBD1. Trimming took 5 bases from V and 1 from J; bases not matched to a gene: 7. Germline-derived CDR1 and CDR2 are MNHNS and SASEGT. The CDR3 extends over 15 amino acids. The CDR3 region is CASSQTGNLQETQYF. Here the CDR3 DNA reads TGTGCCAGCAGTCAGACAGGGAACCTCCAAGAGACCCAGTACTTC.

The chain carries TRBV10-3 and TRBJ2-6, with D perhaps matching TRBD2 (6 bases). This CDR3 is built from 14 residues. V was trimmed by 10 bases and J by 3 bases, leaving 13 bases between them. Per the germline V gene, CDR1 is ENHRY and CDR2 is SYGVKD. The CDR3: CATIGGSGANVLTF. In DNA, the CDR3 is TGTGCCACCATTGGGGGGAGTGGGGCCAACGTCCTGACTTTC.

The chain links TRBV5-6 to TRBJ1-1; D is undetermined. CDR1 SGHDT and CDR2 YYEEEE come from the germline V gene. The CDR3 contains 11 residues. V was shortened by 0 bases and J by 8 bases, with 5 bases between the two germline ends. CDR3 region: CASSLAGEAFF. The CDR3 coding sequence is TGTGCCAGCAGCTTGGCGGGGGAAGCTTTCTTT.

The J gene is TRBJ1-5, the V gene TRBV6-5, with 9 bases matching TRBD1. The CDR3 has 15 amino acids. In germline, CDR1 is MNHEY, CDR2 SVGAGI. V lost 5 bases to trimming and J lost 4 bases; unmatched junction nucleotides: 6. In DNA, the CDR3 is TGTGCCAGCAGTCCGGGACAGGGTTGGAATCAGCCCCAGCATTTT. Translating gives CASSPGQGWNQPQHF.

The rearrangement links TRBV19 to TRBJ1-5; no firm D call. Trimming removed 3 bases at V and 4 bases at J, with 7 bases between. In germline, CDR1 is LNHDA, CDR2 SQIVND (reference sequence). The CDR3 covers 13 residues. CDR3 nucleotide sequence: TGTGCCAGTAGTATTTCCTTAAATCAGCCCCAGCATTTT. Its protein is CASSISLNQPQHF. Filled out from reference TRBV19 and TRBJ1-5, the complete variable domain reads DGGITQSPKYLFRKEGQNVTLSCEQNLNHDAMYWYRQDPGQGLRLIYYSQIVNDFQKGDIAEGYSVSREKKESFPLTVTSAQKNPTAFYLCASSISLNQPQHFGDGTRLSIL.

V and J are TRBV5-5 and TRBJ2-5; tentatively, D is TRBD1 (6 bases). Germline CDR1 SGHKS, CDR2 YYEKEE (reference sequence). The CDR3 spans 14 residues. V gave up 2 bases and J gave up 5 bases, with 13 bases separating them. The DNA for the CDR3 is TGTGCCAGCAGCTTTTCAGGGGCGAGGGAGACCCAGTACTTC. It encodes CASSFSGARETQYF.

The chain uses TRBV5-1 and TRBJ2-7; 8 nucleotides line up with TRBD2. The CDR3 extends over 16 amino acids. In germline, CDR1 is SGHRS, CDR2 YFSETQ. After removal of 0 bases from V and 2 bases from J, the junction contained 7 bases not matched to a gene. For the CDR3, the DNA is TGCGCCAGCAGCTTGGGATCGGGACTAGTAACCTACGAGCAGTACTTC. Its translation is CASSLGSGLVTYEQYF.

The chain couples TRBV9 to TRBJ2-5, with TRBD1 identical over 7 bases. Germline values: CDR1 SGDLS, CDR2 YYNGEE. The junction had 7 bases not matched to a gene; V was cut back by 4 bases and J by 4 bases. The CDR3 loop spans 14 amino acids. CDR3 sequence: CASSRDSEVETQYF. As DNA, the CDR3 is TGTGCCAGCAGCCGGGACAGCGAGGTAGAGACCCAGTACTTC. The variable domain in full, with the rest retrieved from reference TRBV9 and TRBJ2-5, is DSGVTQTPKHLITATGQRVTLRCSPRSGDLSVYWYQQSLDQGLQFLIQYYNGEERAKGNILERFSAQQFPDLHSELNLSSLELGDSALYFCASSRDSEVETQYFGPGTRLLVL.

V gene TRBV4-1 combines with J gene TRBJ1-5, with unresolved D. V lost 3 bases, J lost 0 bases, and 9 bases lay in between. Germline V lookup: CDR1 MGHRA, CDR2 YSYEKL. The CDR3 runs 15 residues. The CDR3 nucleotides read TGCGCCAGCAGCCAGCACAGAGATAGCAATCAGCCCCAGCATTTT. Protein sequence: CASSQHRDSNQPQHF.

The rearrangement joins TRBV28 to TRBJ1-2; possibly TRBD1 for D (6 bases). CDR3 size: 15 residues. V lost 6 bases, J lost 8 bases, and 22 bases lay in between. The germline CDR1 and CDR2 sequences are MDHEN and SYDVKM. The CDR3 DNA reads TGTGCCAGCAGACCGCGCGCCAACAGGGAACGAGGCTACACCTTC. This gives the protein CASRPRANRERGYTF.

The table lists this clone with a count of one. V usage is TRBV5-1 and J usage is TRBJ2-2; TRBD1 matches 7 bases. With 4 bases clipped from V and 4 bases from J, the junction kept 4 bases outside the gene matches. The CDR3 sequence is 14 residues long. CDR1 SGHRS and CDR2 YFSETQ come from the germline V gene. The CDR3, as DNA: TGCGCCAGCAGCGTCGACAGGGTCACCGGGGAGCTGTTTTTT. Its protein product is CASSVDRVTGELFF.

The chain combines TRBV28 with TRBJ2-4; 11 nucleotides align to TRBD1. There are 14 residues in the CDR3. The germline gives CDR1 MDHEN, CDR2 SYDVKM. J gave up 6 bases and V 7 bases, and 5 bases lay outside the gene matches. CDR3 nucleotides: TGTGCCAGCACGGACAGGGGGCCTGGAAACATTCAGTACTTC. Its protein product is CASTDRGPGNIQYF. Variable domain in full (rest from reference TRBV28 and TRBJ2-4): DVKVTQSSRYLVKRTGEKVFLECVQDMDHENMFWYRQDPGLGLRLIYFSYDVKMKEKGDIPEGYSVSREKKERFSLILESASTNQTSMYLCASTDRGPGNIQYFGAGTRLSVL.

Comment on this clone: This sample includes further DNA sequences coding for the same CDR3. The chain recombines TRBV18 with TRBJ2-7, with 7 positions matching TRBD1. J gave up 2 bases and V 0 bases, and 1 base lay outside the gene matches. CDR1 and CDR2 (germline): KGHSH, LQKENI. CDR3 length: 14 residues. CDR3 region: CASSPPGQPYEQYF. Written as DNA, the CDR3 is TGTGCCAGCTCACCACCGGGACAGCCCTACGAGCAGTACTTC.

This clone has a handful of counts. It is unclear where the CDR3 begins or ends on the DNA, so no DNA is shown, and the CDR3 is as TCRdb lists it. The J gene is TRBJ1-4, the V gene TRBV12-2; TRBD1 is the table's D call and was not checked against the DNA. TRBV12-2 corresponds to a pseudogene. Termini included, the CDR3 measures 17 amino acids. CDR3 in amino acids: CASRLYRQLQLMKNCFF.

This chain joins TRBV7-8 and TRBJ1-1; D perhaps matches TRBD1 (6 bases). CDR1 SGHVS and CDR2 FQNEAQ come from the germline V gene. This CDR3 is 14 amino acids long. Trimming pared 6 bases from V and 5 bases from J, leaving 16 bases between. This CDR3 reads CASRLTTGSTEAFF. CDR3 nucleotide sequence: TGTGCCAGCAGATTGACCACAGGGTCAACTGAAGCTTTCTTT.

The chain combines TRBV7-2 with TRBJ2-1, with D possibly being TRBD2 (5 bases). This CDR3 has 17 amino acids. The V gene's germline CDR1 is SGHTA and CDR2 FQGNSA. V shed 3 bases and J shed 4 bases, with 19 bases lying between them. Here the CDR3 DNA reads TGTGCCAGCAGCTTCCGGGATTCTCCCCCGCCATACAATGAGCAGTTCTTC. Translated: CASSFRDSPPPYNEQFF.

The rearrangement joins TRBV30 to TRBJ2-3, with D perhaps TRBD2 (6 bases). CDR3 size: 12 residues. Per germline, CDR1 GTSNPN and CDR2 SVGIG (reference sequence). Trimming shortened V by 5 bases and J by 8 bases, and 14 bases separated the two germline ends. CDR3 coding DNA: TGTGCCTGGCTAAGAGAGGAGGGTACGCAGTATTTT. Amino acids: CAWLREEGTQYF.

The chain couples TRBV10-3 to TRBJ2-3, with 8 bases lining up with TRBD2. After removal of 7 bases from V and 6 bases from J, the junction contained 6 bases not matched to a gene. The CDR3 is 13 amino acids. Germline assignment: CDR1 ENHRY and CDR2 SYGVKD. This CDR3 is CAINGGGRDTQYF. For the CDR3, the DNA is TGTGCCATCAACGGCGGGGGGCGCGATACGCAGTATTTT.

The V gene is TRBV30, the J gene TRBJ1-2; D uncertain. Germline CDR1 and CDR2: GTSNPN and SVGIG (reference sequence). This CDR3 has 17 residues. Trimming stripped 2 bases from V and 2 bases from J, with 21 bases between. CDR3 sequence: CAWSSRGRGGSNYGYTF. The CDR3 region has the DNA TGTGCCTGGAGTTCCCGCGGGCGAGGAGGGTCAAACTATGGCTACACCTTC. Combining the CDR3 with reference TRBV30 and TRBJ1-2 gives the whole variable domain SQTIHQWPATLVQPVGSPLSLECTVEGTSNPNLYWYRQAAGRGLQLLFYSVGIGQISSEVPQNLSASRPQDRQFILSSKKLLLSDSGFYLCAWSSRGRGGSNYGYTFGSGTRLTVV.

The chain has TRBV5-1 and TRBJ1-1; weak D call: TRBD1 (5 bases). Germline assignment: CDR1 SGHRS and CDR2 YFSETQ. The CDR3 is 14 amino acids. The V end was cut by 1 base, the J end by 5 bases, with 12 bases between. The CDR3 bases are TGCGCCAGCAGCTTGACGGCAGGGAGGACTGAAGCTTTCTTT. Translation: CASSLTAGRTEAFF.

CDR3 region: CAVGQYNSPLHF. For the CDR3, the DNA is TGTGCAGTTGGGCAGTATAATTCACCCCTCCACTTT. The rearrangement uses TRBV6-5 and TRBJ1-6, with no clear D. CDR3 length equals 12 residues. Per germline, CDR1 MNHEY and CDR2 SVGAGI.

This clone has only one observation. The chain recombines TRBV30 with TRBJ2-7; 7 nucleotides match TRBD1. Trimming at V came to 4 bases and at J to 2 bases, leaving 8 bases not matched to a gene. CDR1 GTSNPN and CDR2 SVGIG come from the germline V gene (reference sequence). This CDR3 is built from 14 residues. CDR3 amino acids: CAWNNFDRAYEQYF. Here the CDR3 DNA reads TGTGCCTGGAACAATTTCGACAGGGCCTACGAGCAGTACTTC.

V and J are TRBV7-9 and TRBJ2-3, with 8 bases fitting TRBD2. The CDR3 is made up of 15 amino acids. V dropped 5 bases and J dropped 2; count of bases not matched to a gene: 6. The V gene's germline CDR1 is SEHNR and CDR2 FQNEAQ (reference sequence). The CDR3 region is CASSPASGFTDTQYF. DNA for the CDR3: TGTGCCAGCAGCCCAGCTAGCGGGTTCACAGATACGCAGTATTTT.

This rearrangement joins TRBV5-4 to TRBJ2-3; 13 bases line up with TRBD2. The junction had 5 bases not matched to a gene; V was cut back by 4 bases and J by 6 bases. Germline CDR1 SGHNT, CDR2 YYREEE (reference sequence). This CDR3 is built from 15 residues. As DNA, the CDR3 is TGTGCCAGCAGCCGGACTAGCGGGGGAAAGGATACGCAGTATTTT. Translating it yields CASSRTSGGKDTQYF.